Only one count was recorded for the clone carrying this TCR beta chain. Assay used: immunoSEQ multiplex PCR; TCRdb lists only in-frame clones, some missing. The sample includes some 2,500,000 clones, about nine tenths seen only once; the top ten take 0.3% to 0.45%. The data originate from a study of shared clonotypes between healthy human individuals. Study information: The cohort comprised a couple of women and a few men. Their ages spanned 18 to 49 years.

Trimming left V 0 bases short and J 4 bases short, with 13 bases between. There are 15 residues in the CDR3. The V gene's germline CDR1 is KGHSH and CDR2 LQKENI. The chain uses TRBV18 and TRBJ2-7; a weak D match, TRBD1 (5 bases). This clonotype was sampled from a man aged 18 to 35 in good health. Some clones in this sample may be carry-over from other donors' samples. The sequencing sample was made of naive CD4+ T cells from PBMCs. Subset here: CD45RA+ positively selected. The CDR3 protein is CASSPPSTGEYEQYF. The CDR3 nucleotides read TGTGCCAGCTCACCACCGTCCACAGGAGAATACGAGCAGTACTTC.